Listed here are 32 T cell receptor beta chains from one sample, sequenced in a study of read filtering for tumor transcriptome and immune sequencing. This library used 300 to 500 ng RNA and molecular barcoded adaptors spanning alpha/delta and beta/gamma chains. One entry per CDR3 protein, called by TCRdb with MiXCR from the reads. The profile shows about 50,000 distinct CDR3 sequences, 20% of them singletons. The sample comprised a population of CD138-negative cells sorted from bone marrow. These receptors were taken from a donor at least 40 years old with multiple myeloma.

This clonotype was found a few times. The V and J genes are TRBV28 and TRBJ2-5, with D possibly called TRBD1 or TRBD2 (5 bases each). This CDR3 is 14 amino acids long. Looked up from germline, CDR1 is MDHEN and CDR2 is SYDVKM. V lost 5 bases and J 5 bases, leaving 15 bases between the germline ends. CDR3 sequence reads: CASSPRAGTETQYF. CDR3 in DNA: TGTGCCAGCAGTCCACGAGCTGGGACCGAGACCCAGTACTTC.

This clonotype has a count of ten or more. The chain is built from TRBV12-3 or TRBV12-4 and TRBJ2-1, with 9 bases matching TRBD1. The CDR3 totals 16 residues. Germline trimming cut 6 bases from V and 5 bases from J; bases unmatched to any gene: 11. Here the CDR3 DNA reads TGTGCCAGCAGATCCCTCGCCCGGGACAGGGACAATGAGCAGTTCTTC. It specifies CASRSLARDRDNEQFF.

This clonotype was counted ten times or more. The chain employs TRBV7-2 and TRBJ2-7; unclear D gene. The CDR3 contains 12 residues. Per the germline V gene, CDR1 is SGHTA and CDR2 is FQGNSA. V was clipped by 4 bases and J by 5 bases, with 9 bases between them. CDR3 in DNA: TGTGCCAGCAGCTCAGCTCTCGACGAGCAGTACTTC. Its translation is CASSSALDEQYF. Using reference TRBV7-2 and TRBJ2-7 for the parts outside the CDR3, the full variable domain is GAGVSQSPSNKVTEKGKDVELRCDPISGHTALYWYRQSLGQGLEFLIYFQGNSAPDKSGLPSDRFSAERTGGSVSTLTIQRTQQEDSAVYLCASSSALDEQYFGPGTRLTVT.

Many counts were recorded for this clonotype. The chain combines TRBV7-2 with TRBJ2-6, with D possibly matching TRBD2 (5 bases). The V end lost 4 bases, the J end lost 0 bases, and 10 bases lay between the germline ends. This CDR3 has 16 residues. CDR1 is SGHTA and CDR2 is FQGNSA in the germline V gene. As DNA, the CDR3 is TGTGCCAGCAGCTCCCTCCGGGGCTCTGGGGCCAACGTCCTGACTTTC. Translation gives CASSSLRGSGANVLTF.

This clonotype appeared many times. V is TRBV4-1 and J is TRBJ1-2; perhaps TRBD1 as D (6 bases). Trimming pared 8 bases from V and 2 bases from J, leaving 15 bases between. The CDR3 consists of 14 residues. Germline V gives CDR1 MGHRA, CDR2 YSYEKL. The CDR3 here is CASQGSGENYGYTF. As DNA, the CDR3 is TGCGCCAGCCAAGGCTCAGGGGAGAACTATGGCTACACCTTC.

This clonotype was seen ten or more times. The gene calls are TRBV7-9 and TRBJ2-5; the match to TRBD1 covers 7 bases. This CDR3 region has 14 residues. Losses at the gene ends were 11 bases for V and 3 bases for J; bases not matched to a gene: 12. The V gene's germline CDR1 is SEHNR and CDR2 FQNEAQ (reference sequence). The CDR3 here is CALGQRNFEETQYF. CDR3 bases: TGTGCCTTGGGACAGCGAAATTTTGAAGAGACCCAGTACTTC.

This clonotype was picked up a small number of times. This chain uses TRBV6-5 with TRBJ2-1; 8 bases match TRBD2. V was clipped by 4 bases and J by 5 bases; unmatched bases: 7. Germline-derived CDR1 and CDR2 are MNHEY and SVGAGI. The CDR3 length is 15 residues. The CDR3 DNA follows: TGTGCCAGCAGTTCCCCGGGACTAGAAGACAATGAGCAGTTCTTC. Its translation is CASSSPGLEDNEQFF.

This clonotype was picked up many times. The rearrangement uses TRBV3-1 and TRBJ2-1, with 9 nucleotides matching TRBD2. Germline V gives CDR1 LGHDT, CDR2 YNNKEL (reference sequence). The CDR3 loop spans 16 amino acids. After removal of 4 bases from V and 8 bases from J, the junction contained 12 bases not matched to a gene. The CDR3 protein is CASSPWTAGGEDEQFF. For the CDR3, the DNA is TGTGCCAGCAGCCCCTGGACAGCGGGAGGTGAGGATGAGCAGTTCTTC.

This clonotype came up many times. The chain recombines TRBV7-9 with TRBJ2-5; 9 bases fit TRBD2. Germline lookup yields CDR1 SEHNR and CDR2 FQNEAQ (reference sequence). The V segment lost 1 base and the J segment 6 bases; nucleotides outside the gene matches: 6. CDR3 length: 15 residues. The CDR3 here is CASSLVAGGRKTQYF. Written as DNA, the CDR3 is TGTGCCAGCAGCTTAGTTGCGGGAGGGCGGAAGACCCAGTACTTC. Together with reference TRBV7-9 and TRBJ2-5, the CDR3 gives the full variable domain: DTGVSQNPRHKITKRGQNVTFRCDPISEHNRLYWYRQTLGQGPEFLTYFQNEAQLEKSRLLSDRFSAERPKGSFSTLEIQRTEQGDSAMYLCASSLVAGGRKTQYFGPGTRLLVL.

With respect to this clonotype: This may be a read error: a much more frequent sequence differs by one nucleotide. This sequence joins TRBV5-1 and TRBJ2-4, with a tentative D call TRBD2 (5 bases). The ends were cut back, 3 bases at V and 1 base at J, with 11 bases in the middle. Germline V CDR1 and CDR2: SGHRS, YFSETQ. There are 15 residues in the CDR3. CDR3 sequence reads: CASSSEARAKNIQYF. CDR3 DNA: TGCGCCAGCAGCTCGGAGGCGAGGGCCAAAAACATTCAGTACTTC.

This clonotype has ten or more counts. The rearrangement uses TRBV29-1 and TRBJ1-5; 12 positions agree with TRBD1. Germline CDR1 is SQVTM and CDR2 is ANQGSEA. This CDR3 has 13 amino acids. J gave up 8 bases and V 7 bases, and 6 bases lay outside the gene matches. DNA for the CDR3: TGCAGCGCTGGGACAGGGGGCCTTGAGCCCCAGCATTTT. It specifies CSAGTGGLEPQHF.

In its sample, this clonotype was seen many times. This chain links TRBV6-5 with TRBJ2-7, with D unclear. The V end lost 7 bases, the J end lost 3 bases, and 16 bases lay between the germline ends. Germline-derived CDR1 and CDR2 are MNHEY and SVGAGI. This CDR3 region has 14 residues. The DNA of the CDR3 is TGTGCCAGCATCCACCGGTACCCAGTCTACGAGCAGTACTTC. It translates to CASIHRYPVYEQYF.

Remarks on this clonotype: A much larger clone lies one base from this, so it may be a read error. The chain carries TRBV10-3 and TRBJ1-4, with 8 positions matching TRBD1. Germline lookup yields CDR1 ENHRY and CDR2 SYGVKD. This CDR3 has 16 amino acids. The CDR3 reads CAISEDRGATNDKLFF. The CDR3 bases are TGTGCCATCAGTGAGGACAGGGGTGCAACTAATGATAAACTGTTTTTT.

This clonotype showed up many times. V gene TRBV24-1 combines with J gene TRBJ2-1, with 11 bases aligning to TRBD2. This CDR3 is 17 amino acids long. Losses at the gene ends were 7 bases for V and 3 bases for J; bases not matched to a gene: 10. Germline V gene sequence: CDR1 KGHDR, CDR2 SFDVKD. The CDR3 sequence: CATSSRVLAGGYNEQFF. The CDR3 nucleotides are TGTGCCACCAGCTCCCGCGTGCTAGCGGGAGGCTACAATGAGCAGTTCTTC.

This clonotype was recorded at least ten times. The gene calls are TRBV5-1 and TRBJ2-1, with D uncertain. The CDR3 consists of 15 residues. V lost 0 bases and J lost 5, with 12 bases in between. Per the germline V gene, CDR1 is SGHRS and CDR2 is YFSETQ. This CDR3 reads CASSLEPLIDNEQFF. The CDR3 region has the DNA TGCGCCAGCAGCTTGGAACCACTAATCGACAATGAGCAGTTCTTC.

This clonotype was counted at least ten times. The V gene is TRBV7-9, the J gene TRBJ2-1; the match to TRBD1 covers 9 bases. CDR1 is SEHNR and CDR2 is FQNEAQ in the germline V gene (reference sequence). V shed 6 bases, J shed 3 bases, and the junction held 6 bases outside the gene matches. This CDR3 contains 15 residues. The CDR3 bases are TGTGCCAGCAGAAAGACAGGGGGAGGCTACAATGAGCAGTTCTTC. It is translated as CASRKTGGGYNEQFF.

Many counts were recorded for this clonotype. V and J are TRBV5-1 and TRBJ2-1; the match to TRBD1 covers 8 bases. The CDR3 is 15 residues long. Per germline, CDR1 SGHRS and CDR2 YFSETQ. J lost 6 bases, V lost 1 base, and 6 bases had no gene match. The CDR3 loop reads CASSLRDRGGNEQFF. DNA of the CDR3: TGCGCCAGCAGCTTGCGCGACAGGGGAGGCAATGAGCAGTTCTTC.

This clonotype was detected ten times or more. The rearrangement uses TRBV6-6 and TRBJ2-1; D uncertain. The CDR3 consists of 12 residues. V dropped 2 bases and J dropped 2 bases, with 1 base sitting between them. Germline V CDR1 and CDR2: MNHNY, SVGAGI (reference sequence). The CDR3 DNA reads TGTGCCAGCAGTTACACCTACAATGAGCAGTTCTTC. Protein product: CASSYTYNEQFF.

The chain links TRBV20-1 to TRBJ2-7, with TRBD2 matching 7 bases. Trimming took 5 bases from V and 3 from J; bases not matched to a gene: 4. CDR1 DFQATT and CDR2 SNEGSKA come from the germline V gene (reference sequence). The CDR3 contains 12 residues. The chain's CDR3 is CSAASGGYEQYF. CDR3 coding DNA: TGCAGTGCTGCGTCGGGGGGCTACGAGCAGTACTTC.

With regard to this clonotype: Just one base apart from a much larger clone, this may be a read error. The V gene is TRBV29-1, the J gene TRBJ2-5; D is perhaps TRBD2 (5 bases). Germline CDR1 SQVTM, CDR2 ANQGSEA. The CDR3 has 14 residues. In nucleotides, the CDR3 is TGCAGCGTTGACGGTAGAGGGTACCAAGAGGCCCAGTACTTC. It specifies CSVDGRGYQEAQYF.

This clonotype was detected only a few times. V is TRBV20-1 and J is TRBJ2-1, with D hard to call. Per germline, CDR1 DFQATT and CDR2 SNEGSKA (reference sequence). This CDR3 has 13 residues. The V gene lost 7 bases and the J gene lost 9 bases, with 19 bases spanning the gap. The CDR3 DNA is TGCAGTGTACAAGGGAATTCCCCTAGTGAGCAGTTCTTC. Its protein is CSVQGNSPSEQFF.

Many counts were recorded for this clonotype. The gene calls are TRBV4-3 and TRBJ2-2; maybe TRBD2 (8 bases). Germline assignment: CDR1 LGHNA and CDR2 YSLEER. Trimming took 0 bases from V and 5 from J, leaving 16 bases between them. The CDR3 consists of 17 residues. Here the CDR3 reads CASSQDGRGRITGELFF. DNA for the CDR3: TGCGCCAGCAGCCAAGACGGGAGGGGGCGCATTACCGGGGAGCTGTTTTTT.

This clonotype was recorded at least ten times. The J gene is TRBJ2-1, the V gene TRBV6-2 or TRBV6-3; tentative D call: TRBD2 (6 bases). The germline V gene encodes CDR1 MNHEY and CDR2 SVGEGT. The CDR3 is 16 residues long. The V end lost 0 bases, the J end lost 7 bases, and 16 bases lay between the germline ends. CDR3 region: CASSYSWGERRNEQFF. In DNA form, the CDR3 reads TGTGCCAGCAGTTACTCGTGGGGGGAGAGGAGAAATGAGCAGTTCTTC.

In this sample, this clonotype turned up a few times. V usage is TRBV7-7 and J usage is TRBJ1-3; D not certain. CDR1 is SSHAT, CDR2 FNYEAQ, per germline (reference sequence). The CDR3 is made up of 15 amino acids. The V and J ends lost 4 bases and 0 bases respectively, with 10 bases between them. CDR3 DNA: TGTGCCAGCAGCTCGGGTTTGAGCTCTGGAAACACCATATATTTT. Translating it yields CASSSGLSSGNTIYF. The full variable domain, its missing parts supplied by reference TRBV7-7 and TRBJ1-3, is GAGVSQSPRYKVTKRGQDVTLRCDPISSHATLYWYQQALGQGPEFLTYFNYEAQPDKSGLPSDRFSAERPEGSISTLTIQRTEQRDSAMYRCASSSGLSSGNTIYFGEGSWLTVV.

To note about this clonotype: At one end the junction does not follow the germline gene, possibly because of a read error. The J gene is TRBJ2-1, the V gene TRBV13; 9 nucleotides line up with TRBD2. CDR3 length: 18 amino acids. Germline CDR1 reads PRHDT; CDR2 reads FYEKMQ (reference sequence). The CDR3 loop is CASCYGLAGRFSNNEQFF. The CDR3, as DNA: TGTGCCAGCTGCTACGGGCTAGCGGGGAGATTCTCCAACAATGAGCAGTTCTTC.

Many counts were recorded for this clonotype. V gene TRBV29-1 combines with J gene TRBJ2-7, with TRBD2 matching over 9 bases. Germline V gene data show CDR1 as SQVTM and CDR2 as ANQGSEA. This CDR3 region has 15 residues. V shed 3 bases and J 1 base; nucleotides not matched to a gene: 7. CDR3 DNA sequence: TGCAGCGTTGATTTATCTAGCGGGACGTCCTACGAGCAGTACTTC. Amino acid sequence: CSVDLSSGTSYEQYF.

This clonotype was seen repeatedly, ten times or more. Sequence at one end of the junction differs from germline and may be a read error. The CDR3, as DNA: TGTGCCAGCAGCTTAGGGACTAGCGGGAGGGCCAAAGATACACAGTATTTT. Translated, it gives CASSLGTSGRAKDTQYF. The chain joins TRBV7-8 to TRBJ2-3, with 15 bases fitting TRBD2. CDR1 SGHVS and CDR2 FQNEAQ come from the germline V gene. CDR3 length: 17 residues.

This clonotype was found a few times. The V call is TRBV6-4, the J call TRBJ2-2; D uncertain. Between the trimmed V and J ends, which lost 3 bases and 2 bases, there was a span of 4 bases. Germline V gene lookup returns CDR1 MRHNA and CDR2 SNTAGT. CDR3 length: 13 amino acids. This CDR3 is CASSEGNTGELFF. The DNA of the CDR3 is TGTGCCAGCAGTGAGGGCAACACCGGGGAGCTGTTTTTT.

Note on this clonotype: At one end the junction does not follow the germline gene, possibly because of a read error. V usage is TRBV25-1 and J usage is TRBJ2-1; no firm D call. The CDR3 length is 14 residues. The germline V gene has CDR1 MGHDK and CDR2 SYGVNS. CDR3 protein: CASNSSGNYYDQFF. The DNA of the CDR3 is TGTGCCAGCAATTCCTCGGGCAACTACTATGATCAGTTCTTC.

The sample holds many counts of this clonotype. This chain joins TRBV4-3 and TRBJ2-1, with D hard to call. Germline CDR1 reads LGHNA; CDR2 reads YSLEER. V shed 4 bases and J shed 5 bases, with 9 bases lying between them. The CDR3 is 13 amino acids. CDR3 DNA sequence: TGCGCCAGCAGCCGGGGTTTCAACAATGAGCAGTTCTTC. Amino acids: CASSRGFNNEQFF.

This clonotype was recorded many times. The gene calls are TRBV3-1 and TRBJ1-2, with TRBD1 matching over 7 bases. V was pared by 1 base and J by 6 bases, with 8 bases of the junction left unmatched. The CDR3 is 15 amino acids. Germline V gene data show CDR1 as LGHDT and CDR2 as YNNKEL (reference sequence). In DNA form, the CDR3 reads TGTGCCAGCAGCCAAGGGACAGGAAAGCCCGATGGCTACACCTTC. As protein: CASSQGTGKPDGYTF.

Ten or more counts support this clonotype. V and J are TRBV29-1 and TRBJ2-5; tentative D call: TRBD1 (6 bases). The V gene's germline CDR1 is SQVTM and CDR2 ANQGSEA. The CDR3 loop spans 14 amino acids. Trimming removed 7 bases at V and 4 bases at J, with 19 bases between. This CDR3 is CSAWGQTGPETQYF. The CDR3 DNA reads TGCAGCGCGTGGGGGCAGACAGGACCAGAGACCCAGTACTTC.